Listed here are 6 T cell receptor beta chains from one sample, sequenced in a study of PD-1 blockade in classical Hodgkin lymphoma. As for time point: newly diagnosed, previously untreated cHL patient sample. The repertoire was sequenced with immunoSEQ multiplex PCR; TCRdb's copy has only in-frame clones and lacks some. The sample lists fewer than 35,000 clones, roughly 92% occurring once. What was sequenced was peripheral blood mononuclear cells (PBMCs). The receptors were gathered from a human donor with classical Hodgkin lymphoma.

The chain employs TRBV9 and TRBJ1-2, with TRBD1 matching 7 bases. The CDR3 has 15 amino acids. Germline V gives CDR1 SGDLS, CDR2 YYNGEE. V lost 2 bases, J lost 3 bases, and 7 bases stayed unmatched. The CDR3 coding sequence is TGTGCCAGCAGCGTCAGGGGGGCAGGTGACTATGGCTACACCTTC. Its protein is CASSVRGAGDYGYTF.

The chain couples TRBV11-2 to TRBJ2-4; unclear D gene. V gave up 3 bases and J gave up 0 bases, with 15 bases separating them. CDR1 is SGHAT and CDR2 is FQNNGV in the germline V gene. The CDR3 has 17 amino acids. CDR3 loop: CASSFYEVGLAKNIQYF. The DNA for the CDR3 is TGTGCCAGCAGCTTTTATGAGGTTGGGCTAGCCAAAAACATTCAGTACTTC.

The chain carries TRBV28 and TRBJ2-2, with 10 bases aligning to TRBD1. Germline-derived CDR1 and CDR2 are MDHEN and SYDVKM. The CDR3 covers 16 residues. Trimming at V came to 5 bases and at J to 5 bases, leaving 8 bases not matched to a gene. CDR3 nucleotide sequence: TGTGCCAGCAGTCTTTGGGACAGGGGAACAACCGGGGAGCTGTTTTTT. Protein: CASSLWDRGTTGELFF.

The rearrangement links TRBV6-5 to TRBJ1-6; D possibly corresponds to TRBD1 (6 bases). Germline CDR1 reads MNHEY; CDR2 reads SVGAGI. CDR3 length equals 14 residues. The V end was cut by 3 bases, the J end by 7 bases, with 10 bases between. The CDR3 region is CASSYTRGNSPLHF. CDR3 bases: TGTGCCAGCAGTTATACCAGGGGAAATTCACCCCTCCACTTT.

V gene TRBV27 combines with J gene TRBJ1-6; D not resolved. CDR3 length: 15 amino acids. The germline V gene has CDR1 MNHEY and CDR2 SMNVEV (reference sequence). Trimming pared 0 bases from V and 0 bases from J, leaving 3 bases between. The CDR3 reads CASSLSSSYNSPLHF. CDR3 sequence (DNA): TGTGCCAGCAGTTTATCCAGCTCCTATAATTCACCCCTCCACTTT.

This clone showed up just once. V usage is TRBV29-1 and J usage is TRBJ1-1; D remains ambiguous. V was clipped by 6 bases and J by 5 bases, with 10 bases between them. Germline lookup yields CDR1 SQVTM and CDR2 ANQGSEA. The CDR3 has 11 residues. The chain's CDR3 is CSVRRGTEAFF. DNA of the CDR3: TGCAGCGTGAGACGGGGAACTGAAGCTTTCTTT.